These 30 T cell receptor beta chains came from one sample sequenced in a study of T cells after yellow fever vaccination. TCRdb passed the 5' RACE reads through MiXCR, listing each CDR3 protein once. This sample yields 96,000 or so distinct CDR3 sequences, of which under 9% are seen a single time; around 16% belongs to the top ten. The material sequenced was CD8+ T cells not binding an NS4B(214-222) dextramer, sorted from PBMCs, taken less than 16 days after the first yellow fever vaccination. The receptors originated from a man younger than 35 who received the YFV17D yellow fever vaccine.

The CDR3 loop is CASSYTIYYEQYV. In DNA form, the CDR3 reads TGTGCCAGCAGTTACACCATATACTACGAGCAGTACGTC. The chain carries TRBV6-2 or TRBV6-3 and TRBJ2-7; D unresolved. V was pared by 2 bases and J by 3 bases, with 8 bases between. CDR3 size: 13 residues. Germline V lookup: CDR1 MNHEY, CDR2 SVGEGT.

This clonotype appeared a few times. The chain recombines TRBV7-2 with TRBJ2-7; 7 bases agree with TRBD2. From germline, CDR1 is SGHTA and CDR2 FQGNSA. V gave up 3 bases and J gave up 1 base; unmatched junction bases: 12. This CDR3 is 17 amino acids long. The CDR3 sequence is CASSFEYEWRGSYEQYF. In nucleotides, the CDR3 is TGTGCCAGCAGCTTCGAGTATGAGTGGCGGGGGTCCTACGAGCAGTACTTC.

This rearrangement joins TRBV6-5 to TRBJ2-1; 12 positions agree with TRBD2. With V trimmed by 0 bases and J by 10 bases, 1 base remained unmatched. Germline V lookup: CDR1 MNHEY, CDR2 SVGAGI. The CDR3 covers 14 residues. The chain's CDR3 is CASSYSGTSGEQFF. CDR3 coding DNA: TGTGCCAGCAGTTACTCCGGGACTAGCGGGGAGCAGTTCTTC.

This clonotype was found a few times. The V call is TRBV12-3 or TRBV12-4, the J call TRBJ1-1; 10 bases align to TRBD1. V was pared by 5 bases and J by 4 bases, with 7 bases of the junction left unmatched. The CDR3 totals 15 residues. The DNA for the CDR3 is TGTGCCAGCAGTGCCGGGACAGGGGTTATCACTGAAGCTTTCTTT. It encodes CASSAGTGVITEAFF.

This clonotype appeared a few times. The chain couples TRBV7-6 to TRBJ1-1; D uncertain. CDR3 length: 16 residues. V was pared by 3 bases and J by 0 bases, with 14 bases between. Germline CDR1 reads SGHVS; CDR2 reads FNYEAQ. The CDR3 bases are TGTGCCAGCAGCTTTTTCCCAGATACCATGAACACTGAAGCTTTCTTT. It yields the protein CASSFFPDTMNTEAFF.

This chain links TRBV7-7 with TRBJ1-6; 8 bases align to TRBD1. The CDR3 is 13 residues long. Germline lookup yields CDR1 SSHAT and CDR2 FNYEAQ (reference sequence). CDR3 sequence: CASSRTGTSPLHF. Written as DNA, the CDR3 is TGTGCTAGTAGCCGGACAGGGACTTCACCCCTCCACTTT.

This clonotype was detected many times. The chain employs TRBV29-1 and TRBJ2-3; D may be TRBD1 or TRBD2 (5 bases each). The V end was cut by 6 bases, the J end by 8 bases, with 9 bases between. The CDR3 totals 10 residues. Germline-derived CDR1 and CDR2 are SQVTM and ANQGSEA. This chain's CDR3 is CSVLGVTQYF. The CDR3 coding sequence is TGCAGCGTCCTGGGGGTTACGCAGTATTTT.

This clonotype was counted many times. The gene calls are TRBV11-2 and TRBJ2-1, with 13 bases lining up with TRBD2. CDR3 length: 17 amino acids. Per the germline V gene, CDR1 is SGHAT and CDR2 is FQNNGV. J lost 3 bases, V lost 4 bases, and 6 bases had no gene match. The CDR3 spells CASSWTSGGLSYNEQFF. Here the CDR3 DNA reads TGTGCCAGCAGCTGGACTAGCGGGGGTTTGAGCTACAATGAGCAGTTCTTC.

This clonotype has a count of ten or more. The chain is built from TRBV5-1 and TRBJ2-1; TRBD1 matches 7 bases. Germline CDR1 reads SGHRS; CDR2 reads YFSETQ. Trimming cost V 2 bases and J 10 bases; bases outside gene matches: 6. The length of the CDR3 is 13 residues. For the CDR3, the DNA is TGCGCCAGCAGCTTAAGACAGGGAGAAGAGCAGTTCTTC. It is translated as CASSLRQGEEQFF.

This clonotype has only one observation. The CDR3 nucleotides are TGTGCCAGCAGTTCTGGCGGGGGTTTCTACGAGCAGTACGTC. This translates into CASSSGGGFYEQYV. The V gene is TRBV27, the J gene TRBJ2-7, with 7 bases identical to TRBD2. CDR1 and CDR2 from the germline V gene are MNHEY and SMNVEV (reference sequence). V gave up 4 bases and J gave up 3 bases; unmatched junction bases: 6. The CDR3 contains 14 residues.

The sample holds a few counts of this clonotype. This chain joins TRBV6-5 and TRBJ2-5, with D unclear. Germline V gene sequence: CDR1 MNHEY, CDR2 SVGAGI. The CDR3 consists of 12 residues. Trimming left V 2 bases short and J 4 bases short, with 5 bases between. The CDR3 protein is CASSYPRETQYF. The CDR3 DNA sequence: TGTGCCAGCAGTTACCCGAGAGAGACCCAGTACTTC.

In this sample, this clonotype turned up a few times. The chain uses TRBV11-3 and TRBJ2-2; weak D call: TRBD1 (5 bases). This CDR3 contains 16 residues. Germline assignment: CDR1 SGHNT and CDR2 YENEEA. V was clipped by 2 bases and J by 0 bases, with 10 bases between them. CDR3 protein: CASSLQGSANTGELFF. DNA of the CDR3: TGTGCCAGCAGCTTACAGGGCAGCGCGAACACCGGGGAGCTGTTTTTT.

The chain carries TRBV19 and TRBJ1-5; D ambiguous. V was shortened by 5 bases and J by 2 bases, with 10 bases between the two germline ends. The CDR3 consists of 14 residues. Germline V gene lookup returns CDR1 LNHDA and CDR2 SQIVND (reference sequence). CDR3: CASSPYTGNQPQHF. CDR3 bases: TGTGCCAGTAGTCCCTACACTGGCAATCAGCCCCAGCATTTT.

This clonotype has just a few counts. The rearrangement links TRBV6-4 to TRBJ2-2, with TRBD1 matching over 8 bases. Germline V gives CDR1 MRHNA, CDR2 SNTAGT. CDR3 size: 15 residues. The trim removed 0 bases at V and 3 bases at J, leaving 0 bases unmatched. The CDR3 sequence is CASSDSTGDTGELFF. CDR3 bases: TGTGCCAGCAGTGACTCGACAGGGGACACCGGGGAGCTGTTTTTT.

The chain recombines TRBV6-1 with TRBJ1-2; no definite D call. The ends were cut back, 8 bases at V and 2 bases at J, with 15 bases in the middle. The CDR3 has 14 residues. Per germline, CDR1 MNHNS and CDR2 SASEGT. The CDR3 is CASLLVDKNYGYTF. In DNA form, the CDR3 reads TGTGCCAGCCTCCTAGTAGACAAGAACTATGGCTACACCTTC.

This clonotype was found once. The chain uses TRBV4-1 and TRBJ1-2; tentative D call: TRBD1 (5 bases). In germline, CDR1 is MGHRA, CDR2 YSYEKL. This CDR3 has 15 residues. The V end was cut by 0 bases, the J end by 4 bases, with 12 bases between. The CDR3 DNA follows: TGCGCCAGCAGCCAAGAAGGGGAGGGTAGCTATGGCTACACCTTC. Protein: CASSQEGEGSYGYTF.

This clonotype was observed a few times. The genes are TRBV4-1 and TRBJ1-1; D gene uncertain. The CDR3 is made up of 14 amino acids. Germline CDR1 MGHRA, CDR2 YSYEKL. Trimming cost V 4 bases and J 1 base, with 10 bases left between them. The CDR3 spells CASSLRKGNTEAFF. In DNA, the CDR3 is TGCGCCAGCAGCCTACGGAAAGGGAACACTGAAGCTTTCTTT.

This clonotype turned up a few times. The V gene is TRBV9, the J gene TRBJ2-7; no clear D. The CDR3 has 14 amino acids. Trimming cost V 0 bases and J 3 bases, with 10 bases left between them. CDR1 and CDR2 (germline): SGDLS, YYNGEE. CDR3 region: CASSVGDILYEQYF. The CDR3 DNA follows: TGTGCCAGCAGCGTAGGAGATATCCTCTACGAGCAGTACTTC.

This rearrangement joins TRBV27 to TRBJ2-7, with D possibly matching TRBD1 (5 bases). The germline gives CDR1 MNHEY, CDR2 SMNVEV (reference sequence). The CDR3 covers 11 residues. The V and J ends lost 5 bases and 4 bases respectively, with 6 bases between them. The CDR3 here is CASSAGYEQYV. Here the CDR3 DNA reads TGTGCCAGCAGTGCAGGGTACGAGCAGTACGTC.

This clonotype was counted a single time. The chain recombines TRBV6-1 with TRBJ2-3; 8 bases match TRBD2. The germline CDR1 and CDR2 sequences are MNHNS and SASEGT. The CDR3 contains 14 residues. V was clipped by 5 bases and J by 5 bases; unmatched bases: 6. CDR3 sequence reads: CASSLGGAQDTQYF. CDR3 sequence (DNA): TGTGCCAGCAGTCTCGGGGGGGCTCAAGATACGCAGTATTTT.

This clonotype showed up many times. J is TRBJ1-5 and V is TRBV23-1; D remains ambiguous. TRBV23-1 is reported as an ORF; its role is uncertain. Trimming pared 3 bases from V and 2 bases from J, leaving 14 bases between. This CDR3 contains 16 residues. The CDR3 spells CASSHLDRRGNQPQHF. DNA of the CDR3: TGCGCCAGCAGTCACCTGGACCGGAGGGGCAATCAGCCCCAGCATTTT.

This clonotype was seen more than once but under ten times. V usage is TRBV6-5 and J usage is TRBJ2-3; TRBD2 matches at 7 bases. Unmatched junction bases numbered 5, after V lost 0 bases and J lost 2 bases. Germline CDR1 MNHEY, CDR2 SVGAGI. The CDR3 sequence is 16 residues long. The CDR3 loop is CASSYSIGRSTDTQYF. In DNA, the CDR3 is TGTGCCAGCAGTTACTCTATCGGGAGGTCCACAGATACGCAGTATTTT.

The rearrangement uses TRBV19 and TRBJ2-2; 9 nucleotides match TRBD1. The V gene's germline CDR1 is LNHDA and CDR2 SQIVND (reference sequence). The CDR3 covers 16 residues. J was trimmed by 6 bases and V by 7 bases; bases with no gene match: 12. The CDR3 protein is CASTTRTGDRAGELFF. CDR3 bases: TGTGCCAGTACCACACGGACAGGGGATAGGGCCGGGGAGCTGTTTTTT. The variable domain in full, completed from reference TRBV19 and TRBJ2-2, reads DGGITQSPKYLFRKEGQNVTLSCEQNLNHDAMYWYRQDPGQGLRLIYYSQIVNDFQKGDIAEGYSVSREKKESFPLTVTSAQKNPTAFYLCASTTRTGDRAGELFFGEGSRLTVL.

The chain recombines TRBV7-9 with TRBJ1-2; no clear D gene. The germline CDR1 and CDR2 sequences are SEHNR and FQNEAQ (reference sequence). The CDR3 loop spans 14 amino acids. V lost 5 bases to trimming and J lost 4 bases, with 14 bases between them. Here the CDR3 reads CASSTPVQVYGYTF. The CDR3 nucleotides are TGTGCCAGCAGCACCCCCGTACAAGTCTATGGCTACACCTTC.

The rearrangement links TRBV5-5 to TRBJ2-7; TRBD2 matches 10 bases. CDR1 SGHKS and CDR2 YYEKEE come from the germline V gene (reference sequence). Losses at the gene ends were 0 bases for V and 2 bases for J; bases not matched to a gene: 8. The CDR3 has 17 amino acids. CDR3 residues: CASSLGLAGADAYEQYV. As DNA, the CDR3 is TGTGCCAGCAGCTTGGGGCTAGCGGGGGCCGATGCCTACGAGCAGTACGTC.

This clonotype was detected a few times. V usage is TRBV6-5 and J usage is TRBJ2-3, with 7 nucleotides matching TRBD1. Germline V lookup: CDR1 MNHEY, CDR2 SVGAGI. Trimming took 4 bases from V and 2 from J; bases not matched to a gene: 3. The length of the CDR3 is 14 residues. The CDR3 sequence: CASSSEGATDTQYF. The DNA of the CDR3 is TGTGCCAGCAGTTCAGAGGGGGCCACAGATACGCAGTATTTT.

The gene calls are TRBV11-2 and TRBJ2-5; either TRBD1 or TRBD2 may supply D (5 bases each). The CDR3 is 17 amino acids. CDR1 and CDR2 (germline): SGHAT, FQNNGV. The V end lost 2 bases, the J end lost 5 bases, and 21 bases lay between the germline ends. The CDR3 spells CASSLPTGDLDWETQYF. The CDR3 coding sequence is TGTGCCAGCAGCTTACCCACCGGGGACCTTGATTGGGAGACCCAGTACTTC.

This clonotype was recorded a few times. V and J are TRBV7-9 and TRBJ1-1; 7 positions agree with TRBD1. Per germline, CDR1 SEHNR and CDR2 FQNEAQ (reference sequence). The CDR3 length is 13 residues. V was pared by 3 bases and J by 8 bases, with 6 bases of the junction left unmatched. CDR3 in DNA: TGTGCCAGCAGCTTTTTGAGGGGGCGGGAAGCTTTCTTT. Translating gives CASSFLRGREAFF.

This clonotype was found a few times. This rearrangement joins TRBV30 to TRBJ1-1; 8 nucleotides agree with TRBD1. The CDR3 sequence is 12 residues long. Germline loops: CDR1 GTSNPN, CDR2 SVGIG (reference sequence). The CDR3 loop reads CDRTGYMTEAFF. CDR3 nucleotides: TGTGACAGGACAGGGTATATGACTGAAGCTTTCTTT.

This clonotype has just a few counts. The chain joins TRBV28 to TRBJ2-5; D is possibly TRBD1 (5 bases). V lost 6 bases, J lost 3 bases, and 17 bases lay in between. Germline V gives CDR1 MDHEN, CDR2 SYDVKM. This CDR3 has 15 residues. The CDR3 is CASSPQDTYKETQYF. Written as DNA, the CDR3 is TGTGCCAGCAGCCCCCAGGACACCTACAAAGAGACCCAGTACTTC.